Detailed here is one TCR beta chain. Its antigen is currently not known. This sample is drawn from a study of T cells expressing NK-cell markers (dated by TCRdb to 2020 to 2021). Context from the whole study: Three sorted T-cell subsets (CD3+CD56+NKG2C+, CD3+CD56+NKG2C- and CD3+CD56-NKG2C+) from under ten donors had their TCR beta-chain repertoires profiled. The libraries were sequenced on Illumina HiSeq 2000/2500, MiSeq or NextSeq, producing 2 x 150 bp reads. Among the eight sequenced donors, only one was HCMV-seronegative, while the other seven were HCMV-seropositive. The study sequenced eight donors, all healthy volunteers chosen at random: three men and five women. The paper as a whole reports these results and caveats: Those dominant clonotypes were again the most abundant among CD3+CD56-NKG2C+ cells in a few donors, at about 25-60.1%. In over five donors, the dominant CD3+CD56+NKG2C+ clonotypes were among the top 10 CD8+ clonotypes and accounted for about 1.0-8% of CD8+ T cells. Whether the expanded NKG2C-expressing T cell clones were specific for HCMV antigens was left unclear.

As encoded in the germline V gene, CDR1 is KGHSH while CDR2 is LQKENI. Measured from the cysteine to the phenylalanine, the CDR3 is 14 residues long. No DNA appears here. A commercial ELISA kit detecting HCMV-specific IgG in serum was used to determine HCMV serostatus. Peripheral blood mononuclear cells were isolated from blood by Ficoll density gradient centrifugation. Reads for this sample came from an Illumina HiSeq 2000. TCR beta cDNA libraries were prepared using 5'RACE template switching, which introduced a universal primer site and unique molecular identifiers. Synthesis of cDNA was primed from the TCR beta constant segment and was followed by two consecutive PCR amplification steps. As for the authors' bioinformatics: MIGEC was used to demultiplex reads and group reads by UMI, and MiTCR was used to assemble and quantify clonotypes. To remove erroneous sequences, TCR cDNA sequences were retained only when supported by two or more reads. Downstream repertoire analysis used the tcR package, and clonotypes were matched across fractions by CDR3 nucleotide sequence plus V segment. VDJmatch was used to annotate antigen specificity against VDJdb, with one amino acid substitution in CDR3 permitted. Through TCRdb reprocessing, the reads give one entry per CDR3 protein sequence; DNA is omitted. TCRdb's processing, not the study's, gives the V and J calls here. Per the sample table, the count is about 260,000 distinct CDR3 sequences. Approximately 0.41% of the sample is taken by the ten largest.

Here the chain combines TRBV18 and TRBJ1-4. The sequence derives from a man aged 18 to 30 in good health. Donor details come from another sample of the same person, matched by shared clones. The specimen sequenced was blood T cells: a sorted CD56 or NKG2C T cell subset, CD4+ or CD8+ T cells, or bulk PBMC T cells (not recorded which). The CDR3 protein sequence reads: CASSEEATNEKLFF.